This TCR beta chain was retrieved from a study of neurological immune-mediated disorders. Whole-study results and caveats: Across subjects, expanded clones had no CDR3 amino acid sequences in common, pointing to private repertoires in all groups.

For the unsorted libraries, 2 million PBMCs stored at -80 C served as input. V lost 4 bases and J lost 6, with 25 bases in between. This CDR3 contains 17 residues. Germline V gene data show CDR1 as SGHRS and CDR2 as YFSETQ. This clonotype showed up many times. Antigen unknown. A single run covered 15-18 subjects with over 190 million TCR-beta sequences. TCRdb re-analysed the 5' RACE reads in MiXCR, keeping a single row per CDR3 protein. The sample has about 79,000 distinct CDR3 sequences; approximately 14% are singletons. Sequenced: PBMCs. The receptor's source is a woman aged 45-65 years in good health. J is TRBJ1-1 and V is TRBV5-1; TRBD1 is a possible D gene (6 bases). For the CDR3, the DNA is TGCGCCAGCAGCCCAGGGATTACCACAGGGCGGATTTCTGAAGCTTTCTTT. It encodes CASSPGITTGRISEAFF.